What follows are 21 T cell receptor beta chains derived from one specimen sequenced in a study of control samples from healthy donors and cancer patients. The repertoire was sequenced with immunoSEQ multiplex PCR; TCRdb's copy has only in-frame clones and lacks some. The sample has about 89,000 clones; 86% are singletons. The sequencing sample was made of blood. Source of these receptors: a man aged 25-45 years in good health.

The rearrangement uses TRBV30 and TRBJ1-1; D is perhaps TRBD1 (5 bases). The CDR3 runs 13 residues. CDR1 is GTSNPN and CDR2 is SVGIG in the germline V gene (reference sequence). Trimming left V 4 bases short and J 5 bases short, with 14 bases between. The CDR3 region is CAWIGGARTEAFF. The CDR3 DNA reads TGTGCCTGGATAGGAGGGGCGCGAACTGAAGCTTTCTTT.

The CDR3 loop reads CAWSGLGSGGYTF. Here the CDR3 DNA reads TGTGCCTGGAGTGGGTTAGGCTCGGGCGGCTACACCTTC. The chain is built from TRBV30 and TRBJ1-2; D gene ambiguous. CDR3 length: 13 amino acids. Germline V gene lookup returns CDR1 GTSNPN and CDR2 SVGIG (reference sequence). The ends were cut back, 1 base at V and 8 bases at J, with 14 bases in the middle.

This rearrangement joins TRBV10-3 to TRBJ2-2; 9 nucleotides agree with TRBD1. Losses at the gene ends were 8 bases for V and 3 bases for J; bases not matched to a gene: 7. The germline V gene has CDR1 ENHRY and CDR2 SYGVKD. The CDR3 has 15 amino acids. CDR3 in amino acids: CAIRTGGTDTGELFF. The CDR3 DNA reads TGTGCCATCCGCACAGGGGGCACGGACACCGGGGAGCTGTTTTTT.

V usage is TRBV6-5 and J usage is TRBJ1-2; D uncertain. V lost 0 bases to trimming and J lost 7 bases, with 12 bases between them. The CDR3 length is 14 residues. CDR1 and CDR2 from the germline V gene are MNHEY and SVGAGI. In DNA, the CDR3 is TGTGCCAGCAGTTACTCGAACCAGGTTATTGGCTACACCTTC. Protein sequence: CASSYSNQVIGYTF.

This clone was detected once. The chain links TRBV2 to TRBJ2-2; TRBD1 agrees at 7 bases. Germline assignment: CDR1 SNHLY and CDR2 FYNNEI. Trimming cost V 6 bases and J 4 bases; bases outside gene matches: 8. The CDR3 has 15 amino acids. The CDR3 DNA follows: TGTGCCAGCAGACTGACAGGGATGAGCACCGGGGAGCTGTTTTTT. It encodes CASRLTGMSTGELFF.

J is TRBJ2-3 and V is TRBV29-1; 12 bases are a match to TRBD2. Germline assignment: CDR1 SQVTM and CDR2 ANQGSEA. V was pared by 3 bases and J by 3 bases, with 7 bases of the junction left unmatched. The CDR3 sequence is 16 residues long. The CDR3 reads CSVDPLAGGLTDTQYF. CDR3 in DNA: TGCAGCGTTGACCCTCTAGCGGGGGGGCTGACAGATACGCAGTATTTT.

The chain recombines TRBV6-6 with TRBJ2-2; D is undetermined. Trimming removed 5 bases at V and 3 bases at J, with 4 bases between. CDR3 length: 12 residues. Germline CDR1 and CDR2: MNHNY and SVGAGI (reference sequence). The CDR3 DNA sequence: TGTGCCAGCAGTCTGGACACCGGGGAGCTGTTTTTT. It specifies CASSLDTGELFF.

The chain employs TRBV7-2 and TRBJ2-2; D gene uncertain. The germline V and J ends were trimmed by 2 bases and 5 bases, with 12 bases remaining between them. Germline CDR1 and CDR2: SGHTA and FQGNSA. The CDR3 totals 15 residues. The CDR3 reads CASSLIDRSTGELFF. Written as DNA, the CDR3 is TGTGCCAGCAGCTTAATCGACCGATCGACCGGGGAGCTGTTTTTT.

The rearrangement links TRBV6-5 to TRBJ1-5; a possible D gene is TRBD1 (5 bases). Germline V gene sequence: CDR1 MNHEY, CDR2 SVGAGI. V dropped 0 bases and J dropped 4 bases, with 13 bases sitting between them. The CDR3 contains 16 residues. The CDR3 spells CASSYSKGLGNQPQHF. CDR3 sequence (DNA): TGTGCCAGCAGTTACTCGAAGGGGTTGGGGAATCAGCCCCAGCATTTT.

The chain links TRBV7-9 to TRBJ1-2; TRBD1 matches 7 bases. The junction had 7 bases not matched to a gene; V was cut back by 5 bases and J by 4 bases. The CDR3 contains 14 residues. Germline V gene data show CDR1 as SEHNR and CDR2 as FQNEAQ (reference sequence). The DNA for the CDR3 is TGTGCCAGCAGCCAGGGGGACCAGGCCTATGGCTACACCTTC. This encodes CASSQGDQAYGYTF.

Of note for this clone: This sample includes further DNA sequences coding for the same CDR3. This chain links TRBV5-1 with TRBJ2-5; no clear D. Germline CDR1 is SGHRS and CDR2 is YFSETQ. V lost 3 bases and J lost 5, with 11 bases in between. CDR3 size: 13 residues. The CDR3 sequence is CASSSFLGETQYF. The CDR3 coding sequence is TGCGCCAGCAGCTCTTTCCTGGGGGAGACCCAGTACTTC. Together with reference TRBV5-1 and TRBJ2-5, the CDR3 gives the full variable domain: KAGVTQTPRYLIKTRGQQVTLSCSPISGHRSVSWYQQTPGQGLQFLFEYFSETQRNKGNFPGRFSGRQFSNSRSEMNVSTLELGDSALYLCASSSFLGETQYFGPGTRLLVL.

This chain connects TRBV4-1 to TRBJ1-5; D unresolved. CDR3 size: 15 residues. Germline CDR1 MGHRA, CDR2 YSYEKL. V was cut by 0 bases and J by 6 bases, with 12 bases left in between. The CDR3 DNA follows: TGCGCCAGCAGCCAAGAGGGTAGCATGGGTCAGCCCCAGCATTTT. Its protein product is CASSQEGSMGQPQHF.

The rearrangement links TRBV5-4 to TRBJ2-7, with D perhaps matching TRBD2 (6 bases). CDR1 and CDR2 from the germline V gene are SGHNT and YYREEE (reference sequence). This CDR3 has 14 amino acids. Deletions cut 4 bases from V and 2 bases from J, with 13 bases between. The CDR3 here is CASSAGTGTYEQYV. The DNA for the CDR3 is TGTGCCAGCAGCGCCGGGACTGGCACCTACGAGCAGTACGTC.

The gene calls are TRBV2 and TRBJ1-6; D is undetermined. CDR1 is SNHLY and CDR2 is FYNNEI in the germline V gene. The CDR3 runs to 19 residues. Trimming pared 2 bases from V and 7 bases from J, leaving 24 bases between. CDR3 in amino acids: CASSESVTARAMGNSPLHF. The DNA of the CDR3 is TGTGCCAGCAGTGAAAGCGTGACGGCGAGGGCAATGGGGAATTCACCCCTCCACTTT.

The V gene is TRBV19, the J gene TRBJ2-1; 9 bases match TRBD2. Unmatched junction bases numbered 14, after V lost 8 bases and J lost 12 bases. CDR1 and CDR2 (germline): LNHDA, SQIVND (reference sequence). The CDR3 is 14 residues long. Here the CDR3 DNA reads TGTGCCAGTGGGGGAGCGGGGGGCTTCACTGCGCAGTTCTTC. Protein product: CASGGAGGFTAQFF.

This clone turned up a few times. The chain links TRBV7-6 to TRBJ1-5; 9 bases are shared with TRBD1. Germline CDR1 reads SGHVS; CDR2 reads FNYEAQ. The CDR3 spans 15 residues. Trimming at V came to 4 bases and at J to 6 bases, leaving 7 bases not matched to a gene. CDR3: CASSSYRGLSQPQHF. DNA of the CDR3: TGTGCCAGCAGCTCATACAGGGGGCTAAGTCAGCCCCAGCATTTT.

The chain employs TRBV27 and TRBJ1-1, with 7 nucleotides matching TRBD1. The CDR3 is made up of 16 amino acids. Germline V gives CDR1 MNHEY, CDR2 SMNVEV (reference sequence). The junction had 12 bases not matched to a gene; V was cut back by 5 bases and J by 3 bases. The DNA of the CDR3 is TGTGCCAGCAGTCCCGACAGGGCCTATTCGGACACTGAAGCTTTCTTT. It encodes CASSPDRAYSDTEAFF.

V is TRBV25-1 and J is TRBJ2-5, with D perhaps matching TRBD1 (8 bases). V was trimmed by 4 bases and J by 4 bases, leaving 16 bases between them. The CDR3 spans 15 residues. Looked up from germline, CDR1 is MGHDK and CDR2 is SYGVNS. The CDR3 sequence is CASSGGQGGRETQYF. The CDR3 coding sequence is TGTGCCAGCAGTGGAGGACAGGGAGGGAGAGAGACCCAGTACTTC.

The chain couples TRBV27 to TRBJ2-3; D gene unclear. V lost 3 bases and J 2 bases, leaving 9 bases between the germline ends. The CDR3 is 14 residues long. Germline values: CDR1 MNHEY, CDR2 SMNVEV (reference sequence). CDR3 sequence reads: CASSFVGNTDTQYF. The CDR3 nucleotides are TGTGCCAGCAGTTTTGTGGGGAACACAGATACGCAGTATTTT.

This chain links TRBV10-1 with TRBJ2-6; 9 nucleotides line up with TRBD1. The germline gives CDR1 WNHNN, CDR2 SYGVQD (reference sequence). This CDR3 has 19 residues. Trimming took 5 bases from V and 0 from J; bases not matched to a gene: 11. The CDR3 DNA reads as TGCGCCAGCAGTTGGACCGGGGACAGGGTAGGCTCTGGGGCCAACGTCCTGACTTTC. This encodes CASSWTGDRVGSGANVLTF.

The V and J genes are TRBV7-2 and TRBJ1-4, with 10 bases that match TRBD1. Trimming took 2 bases from V and 8 from J; bases not matched to a gene: 8. Germline CDR1 reads SGHTA; CDR2 reads FQGNSA. The CDR3 covers 16 residues. Here the CDR3 DNA reads TGTGCCAGCAGCTTACCCGGGGACAGGGGCAAGGAAAAACTGTTTTTT. As protein: CASSLPGDRGKEKLFF.